This record looks at one T cell receptor beta chain sequence and its context. The antigen is not known. The data were taken from a study of shared clonotypes between healthy human individuals. Study details: Each donor's CD4 naive and CD4 memory cells filled three plates apiece, CD8 naive two, and CD8 memory one.

It was CD45RO-negative cells, positively selected for CCR7, that made up naive CD8 cells, with terminally differentiated effector memory CD45RA+ cells excluded. Produced via immunoSEQ multiplex PCR; TCRdb's table is partial and in-frame only. Seen here are 2 million to 2.5 million clones, around 96% observed once, and the top ten hold approximately 1.2%. Whole-study findings and limits: Generally, naive subsets came out with larger estimated richness than memory subsets. The naive CD4 repertoires of a handful of donors were compared, and approximately 4.5% of clonotypes were shared. Specimens sampled were limited to blood, with tissue repertoires likely differing.

Sequenced: naive CD8+ T cells sorted from blood. The sequence was collected from a man younger than 35 in good health.

CDR3 in DNA: TGTGCCAGCAGTTCGCCCCCGGGACTAGCGGGGGGGCCTTCCTACGAGCAGTACTTC. This sequence encodes CASSSPPGLAGGPSYEQYF. This chain links TRBV28 with TRBJ2-7; 16 bases are a match to TRBD2. V dropped 4 bases and J dropped 1; count of bases not matched to a gene: 10. The CDR3 loop spans 19 amino acids. Germline CDR1 MDHEN, CDR2 SYDVKM.